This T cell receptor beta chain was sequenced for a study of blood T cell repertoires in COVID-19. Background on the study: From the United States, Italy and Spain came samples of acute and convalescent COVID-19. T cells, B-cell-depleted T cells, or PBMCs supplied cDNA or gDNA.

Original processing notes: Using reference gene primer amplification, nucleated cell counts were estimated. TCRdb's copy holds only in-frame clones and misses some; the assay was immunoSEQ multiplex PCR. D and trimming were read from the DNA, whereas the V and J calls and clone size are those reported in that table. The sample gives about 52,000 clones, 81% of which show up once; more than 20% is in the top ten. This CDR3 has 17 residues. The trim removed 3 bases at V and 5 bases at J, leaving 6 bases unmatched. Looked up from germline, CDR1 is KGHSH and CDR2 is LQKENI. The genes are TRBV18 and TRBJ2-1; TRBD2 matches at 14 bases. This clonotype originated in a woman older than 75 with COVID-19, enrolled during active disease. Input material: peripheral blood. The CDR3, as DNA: TGTGCCAGCTCACCCGGGACTAGCGGGAGAGGCAACAATGAGCAGTTCTTC. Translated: CASSPGTSGRGNNEQFF.